Here is one T cell receptor beta chain with its context. Its specificity is not known. Per germline, CDR1 LGHDT and CDR2 YNNKEL (reference sequence). The V gene lost 4 bases and the J gene lost 10 bases, with 13 bases spanning the gap. CDR3 length: 13 amino acids. This sample stems from a study of Ad26.COV2.S vaccination and SARS-CoV-2 variants. Study-level points and caveats: An underestimation of total T cell responses may have resulted from the TCR breadth and depth analyses.

Treatment noted: approximately 18 received Ad26.COV2.S at low or high dose, single or two shots; 5 received placebo; per-sample allocation not given. All samples were drawn on day 63, counting from the first vaccine or placebo injection. Profiling relied on immunoSEQ multiplex PCR, and the TCRdb table lists in-frame clones only, not all of them. The table has about 250,000 clones, 87% seen once. This TCR was sampled from a person between 18 and 60 years old who received the Ad26.COV2.S COVID-19 vaccine or a placebo. The chain is built from TRBV3-1 (or the pseudogene TRBV3-2) and TRBJ2-2; possibly TRBD2 for D (6 bases). Sequenced material: peripheral blood, taken in a trial of Ad26.COV2.S vaccine versus placebo. The chain's CDR3 is CASSRRLVAELFF. The CDR3 region has the DNA TGTGCCAGCAGCCGTCGACTAGTGGCGGAGCTGTTTTTT.